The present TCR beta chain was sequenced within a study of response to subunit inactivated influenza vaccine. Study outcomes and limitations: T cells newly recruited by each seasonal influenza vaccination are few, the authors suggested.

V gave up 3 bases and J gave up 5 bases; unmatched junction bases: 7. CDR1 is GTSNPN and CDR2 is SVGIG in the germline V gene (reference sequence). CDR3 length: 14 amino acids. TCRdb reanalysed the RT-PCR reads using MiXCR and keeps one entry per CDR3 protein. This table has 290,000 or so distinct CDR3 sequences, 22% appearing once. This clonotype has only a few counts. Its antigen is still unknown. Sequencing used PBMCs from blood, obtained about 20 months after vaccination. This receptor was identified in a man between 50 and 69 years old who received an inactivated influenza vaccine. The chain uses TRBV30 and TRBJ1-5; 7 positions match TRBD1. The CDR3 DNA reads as TGTGCCTGGAGCCTTGGACAGGAACATCAGCCCCAGCATTTT. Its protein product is CAWSLGQEHQPQHF. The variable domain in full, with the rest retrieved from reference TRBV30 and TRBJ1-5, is SQTIHQWPATLVQPVGSPLSLECTVEGTSNPNLYWYRQAAGRGLQLLFYSVGIGQISSEVPQNLSASRPQDRQFILSSKKLLLSDSGFYLCAWSLGQEHQPQHFGDGTRLSIL.